These 26 T cell receptor beta chains were sequenced from one sample in a study of OX40 agonist ivuxolimab in advanced cancers. Libraries were prepared by immunoSEQ multiplex PCR; TCRdb keeps only in-frame clonotypes and omits some of them. The top ten clones hold less than 0.85% of a sample with fewer than 90,000 clones, around 88% of them seen once. The starting material was CD4+ or CD8+ T cells sorted from blood, obtained in a trial of the OX40 agonist ivuxolimab. All receptors come from an adult with an advanced solid tumor such as melanoma, head and neck, liver or kidney cancer.

The chain is built from TRBV7-8 and TRBJ1-1; TRBD1 matches 9 bases. The germline CDR1 and CDR2 sequences are SGHVS and FQNEAQ. CDR3 length equals 15 residues. CDR3 DNA sequence: TGTGCTGTGATGCGGGACAGGGTTCTGAACACTGAAGCTTTCTTT. Translating it yields CAVMRDRVLNTEAFF.

The V call is TRBV5-6, the J call TRBJ2-5; no firm D call. Per germline, CDR1 SGHDT and CDR2 YYEEEE. The CDR3 has 11 residues. V was pared by 2 bases and J by 5 bases, with 4 bases between. CDR3 region: CASSFEETQYF. The CDR3 region has the DNA TGTGCCAGCAGCTTCGAGGAGACCCAGTACTTC.

The chain joins TRBV28 to TRBJ1-1; D not resolved. The length of the CDR3 is 14 residues. Germline V CDR1 and CDR2: MDHEN, SYDVKM. Trimming removed 2 bases from V and 5 bases from J, with 12 bases in between. In DNA, the CDR3 is TGTGCCAGCAGTTTAGTTGCGCGAGCGACTGAAGCTTTCTTT. It specifies CASSLVARATEAFF.

The chain employs TRBV5-1 and TRBJ2-1; tentatively, D is TRBD2 (6 bases). Germline V lookup: CDR1 SGHRS, CDR2 YFSETQ. Trimming stripped 0 bases from V and 5 bases from J, with 9 bases between. The CDR3 sequence is 14 residues long. The CDR3, as DNA: TGCGCCAGCAGCTTGGTGTCGGGAGACAATGAGCAGTTCTTC. Its protein is CASSLVSGDNEQFF.

This chain connects TRBV7-6 to TRBJ2-5; 10 bases are a match to TRBD2. The V gene end was trimmed by 2 bases and the J gene end by 4 bases; junction bases not matched to a gene: 10. This CDR3 region has 17 residues. Germline-derived CDR1 and CDR2 are SGHVS and FNYEAQ. This CDR3 reads CASSLFPSGSAGETQYF. The CDR3 nucleotides read TGTGCCAGCAGCTTATTCCCTAGCGGGAGTGCAGGAGAGACCCAGTACTTC.

This clone appeared once. This chain connects TRBV5-6 to TRBJ1-2; 9 bases agree with TRBD1. The ends lost 0 bases at V and 5 bases at J; junction bases unmatched: 5. This CDR3 spans 15 amino acids. In germline, CDR1 is SGHDT, CDR2 YYEEEE. CDR3 loop: CASSLVRTGAYGYTF. DNA of the CDR3: TGTGCCAGCAGCTTGGTAAGGACAGGGGCATATGGCTACACCTTC.

The CDR3 loop is CASKEVSNQPQHF. The CDR3 coding sequence is TGTGCCAGCAAGGAGGTTAGCAATCAGCCCCAGCATTTT. V and J are TRBV6-1 and TRBJ1-5; D remains unclear. The ends were cut back, 7 bases at V and 0 bases at J, with 7 bases in the middle. Germline CDR1 is MNHNS and CDR2 is SASEGT. The CDR3 is 13 amino acids.

The chain combines TRBV15 with TRBJ2-3, with 9 bases identical to TRBD2. Trimming removed 1 base from V and 1 base from J; junction bases left unmatched: 6. CDR1 is LNHNV and CDR2 is YYDKDF in the germline V gene (reference sequence). The CDR3 spans 17 residues. CDR3 bases: TGTGCCACCAGCAGAGGAGCGGGAGGTTTTGGCACAGATACGCAGTATTTT. It is translated as CATSRGAGGFGTDTQYF.

This clone was recorded only once. The gene calls are TRBV28 and TRBJ2-6; 10 bases line up with TRBD1. The CDR3 runs to 15 residues. V lost 7 bases, J lost 2 bases, and 2 bases stayed unmatched. Germline CDR1 and CDR2: MDHEN and SYDVKM. DNA of the CDR3: TGTGCCAGCACGACAGGGGGCGCTGGGGCCAACGTCCTGACTTTC. Its protein product is CASTTGGAGANVLTF. The variable domain in full, with the rest retrieved from reference TRBV28 and TRBJ2-6, is DVKVTQSSRYLVKRTGEKVFLECVQDMDHENMFWYRQDPGLGLRLIYFSYDVKMKEKGDIPEGYSVSREKKERFSLILESASTNQTSMYLCASTTGGAGANVLTFGAGSRLTVL.

The CDR3 sequence: CASFRGRSTDTQYF. CDR3 DNA: TGTGCCAGCTTTCGCGGGAGGAGCACAGATACGCAGTATTTT. This chain links TRBV18 with TRBJ2-3; the match to TRBD2 covers 8 bases. The CDR3 is 14 amino acids. V gave up 7 bases and J gave up 0 bases; unmatched junction bases: 3. CDR1 is KGHSH, CDR2 LQKENI, per germline.

The gene calls are TRBV11-2 and TRBJ2-3; the D gene is possibly TRBD2 (5 bases). Between the trimmed V and J ends, which lost 8 bases and 1 base, there was a span of 13 bases. The germline V gene encodes CDR1 SGHAT and CDR2 FQNNGV. CDR3 length: 14 amino acids. CDR3 residues: CASESSGRTDTQYF. Here the CDR3 DNA reads TGTGCCAGCGAGTCCAGCGGCCGCACAGATACGCAGTATTTT.

For the CDR3, the DNA is TGCGCCAGCAGCTTGGGAAGGGGGTCCTACGAGCAGTACTTC. Its translation is CASSLGRGSYEQYF. This chain joins TRBV5-1 and TRBJ2-7; D may be TRBD1 (6 bases). Germline V gives CDR1 SGHRS, CDR2 YFSETQ. This CDR3 has 14 amino acids. Trimming removed 0 bases from V and 1 base from J, with 8 bases in between.

The genes are TRBV28 and TRBJ1-5; no firm D call. Germline CDR1 reads MDHEN; CDR2 reads SYDVKM. The CDR3 sequence is 15 residues long. Trimming took off 7 bases at V and 1 base at J, with 14 bases between the two ends. Here the CDR3 reads CASTRVGRSNQPQHF. Written as DNA, the CDR3 is TGTGCCAGCACCAGAGTTGGACGGAGCAATCAGCCCCAGCATTTT.

The chain has TRBV28 and TRBJ1-4; no reliable D call. This CDR3 is 14 amino acids long. The V gene lost 7 bases and the J gene lost 7 bases, with 16 bases spanning the gap. CDR1 and CDR2 (germline): MDHEN, SYDVKM. Here the CDR3 reads CASNPPGGGEKLFF. The DNA for the CDR3 is TGTGCCAGCAACCCGCCAGGTGGAGGTGAAAAACTGTTTTTT.

The chain carries TRBV14 and TRBJ2-2; unclear D gene. The ends were cut back, 1 base at V and 4 bases at J, with 13 bases in the middle. The CDR3 contains 16 residues. Germline V gives CDR1 SGHDN, CDR2 FVKESK. The CDR3: CASSQVRPKSTGELFF. Here the CDR3 DNA reads TGTGCCAGCAGCCAAGTTAGGCCAAAGAGCACCGGGGAGCTGTTTTTT. The entire variable domain, with the rest obtained from reference TRBV14 and TRBJ2-2, is as follows: EAGVTQFPSHSVIEKGQTVTLRCDPISGHDNLYWYRRVMGKEIKFLLHFVKESKQDESGMPNNRFLAERTGGTYSTLKVQPAELEDSGVYFCASSQVRPKSTGELFFGEGSRLTVL.

There are a few counts of this clone. This chain uses TRBV6-5 with TRBJ2-7; D perhaps matches TRBD1 (6 bases). In germline, CDR1 is MNHEY, CDR2 SVGAGI. V dropped 0 bases and J dropped 4 bases, with 16 bases sitting between them. This CDR3 is 16 amino acids long. CDR3 DNA: TGTGCCAGCAGTTACTCTTCGACAGGAGCAGGATACGAGCAGTACTTC. This encodes CASSYSSTGAGYEQYF.

The chain recombines TRBV7-6 with TRBJ2-3; D gene uncertain. Germline CDR1 and CDR2: SGHVS and FNYEAQ. CDR3 length equals 13 residues. V gave up 1 base and J gave up 2 bases, with 4 bases separating them. The CDR3 coding sequence is TGTGCCAGCAGCTTAGTGGTCACAGATACGCAGTATTTT. Translated, it gives CASSLVVTDTQYF.

This chain connects TRBV6-6 to TRBJ1-3, with 10 bases lining up with TRBD1. This CDR3 spans 16 amino acids. V lost 5 bases, J lost 8 bases, and 12 bases stayed unmatched. Germline CDR1 is MNHNY and CDR2 is SVGAGI (reference sequence). CDR3 coding DNA: TGTGCCAGCAGTACCCCCCGACAGGGGGCGCGGTACACCATATATTTT. This translates into CASSTPRQGARYTIYF.

The V call is TRBV19, the J call TRBJ2-4; the D gene is possibly TRBD1 (5 bases). V was cut by 1 base and J by 1 base, with 5 bases left in between. The CDR3 covers 14 residues. CDR1 LNHDA and CDR2 SQIVND come from the germline V gene (reference sequence). The CDR3 protein is CASSIAGAKNIQYF. As DNA, the CDR3 is TGTGCCAGTAGTATAGCAGGGGCCAAAAACATTCAGTACTTC.

In its sample, this clone was seen once. This chain connects TRBV2 to TRBJ2-2; D uncertain. The CDR3 covers 15 residues. V shed 1 base and J shed 3 bases, with 9 bases lying between them. Germline V gene data show CDR1 as SNHLY and CDR2 as FYNNEI. CDR3: CASSEDDTDTGELFF. The CDR3 bases are TGTGCCAGCAGTGAAGACGACACCGACACCGGGGAGCTGTTTTTT.

The genes are TRBV4-3 and TRBJ2-2; perhaps D is TRBD1 or TRBD2 (6 bases each). The V and J ends lost 0 bases and 8 bases respectively, with 13 bases between them. Germline V gene sequence: CDR1 LGHNA, CDR2 YSLEER. This CDR3 is 15 amino acids long. CDR3 region: CASSQDFGGPGELFF. The CDR3 coding sequence is TGCGCCAGCAGCCAAGATTTTGGGGGGCCAGGGGAGCTGTTTTTT.

The chain recombines TRBV11-2 with TRBJ2-6, with D maybe TRBD2 (6 bases). From germline, CDR1 is SGHAT and CDR2 FQNNGV. The CDR3 length is 16 residues. Deletions cut 4 bases from V and 2 bases from J, with 12 bases between. The CDR3 nucleotides read TGTGCCAGCAGCTCCGCTTGGGGGGCTGGGGCCAACGTCCTGACTTTC. Translating gives CASSSAWGAGANVLTF.

The V and J genes are TRBV10-3 and TRBJ2-7, with 16 bases lining up with TRBD2. After removal of 6 bases from V and 6 bases from J, the junction contained 5 bases not matched to a gene. There are 15 residues in the CDR3. CDR1 is ENHRY and CDR2 is SYGVKD in the germline V gene. CDR3 sequence: CAIRGTSGRAIEQYF. As DNA, the CDR3 is TGTGCCATCAGGGGGACTAGCGGGAGGGCCATCGAGCAGTACTTC.

The CDR3 DNA is TGTGCCAGCAGCGTAGCGGCGGGGTTGGAAAACACCATATATTTT. This translates into CASSVAAGLENTIYF. J is TRBJ1-3 and V is TRBV9; the D is unclear. Germline lookup yields CDR1 SGDLS and CDR2 YYNGEE. V was clipped by 0 bases and J by 6 bases, with 13 bases between them. The CDR3 extends over 15 amino acids.

V is TRBV5-6 and J is TRBJ2-7; D may correspond to TRBD1 or TRBD2 (5 bases each). The length of the CDR3 is 14 residues. Trimming took 4 bases from V and 13 from J, leaving 24 bases between them. CDR1 and CDR2 from the germline V gene are SGHDT and YYEEEE. As DNA, the CDR3 is TGTGCCAGCAGCAAGACAGTGACCGGGAAGTCGTTTTACTTC. Residues: CASSKTVTGKSFYF. The full variable domain, with the rest looked up from reference TRBV5-6 and TRBJ2-7, is DAGVTQSPTHLIKTRGQQVTLRCSPKSGHDTVSWYQQALGQGPQFIFQYYEEEERQRGNFPDRFSGHQFPNYSSELNVNALLLGDSALYLCASSKTVTGKSFYFGPGTRLTVT.

The chain has TRBV20-1 and TRBJ2-7; D perhaps matches TRBD2 (5 bases). There are 11 residues in the CDR3. The germline gives CDR1 DFQATT, CDR2 SNEGSKA (reference sequence). The V gene lost 6 bases and the J gene lost 3 bases, with 9 bases spanning the gap. The CDR3 protein is CSASRGYEQYF. The DNA of the CDR3 is TGCAGTGCGTCCCGGGGCTACGAGCAGTACTTC.